Given below is one T cell receptor beta chain in context. The antigen is not known. The V end lost 3 bases, the J end lost 2 bases, and 11 bases lay between the germline ends. The CDR3 is made up of 14 amino acids. The germline CDR1 and CDR2 sequences are SGHTA and FQGNSA. Sequencing used immunoSEQ multiplex PCR; TCRdb keeps in-frame clones, though not all of them. Here the sample spans more than 1.2 million clones, approximately 98.5% being singletons. This sample was included in a study of shared clonotypes between healthy human individuals. Study-level information: The study used three CD4 naive, three CD4 memory, two CD8 naive and one CD8 memory plate per donor. Findings of the study overall: The authors expected sequencing depth to affect clonotype sharing among donors.

This chain joins TRBV7-2 and TRBJ2-7; unclear D gene. Specimen: naive CD4+ T cells sorted from blood. The subset was: CD45RA+ positively selected. The TCR was taken from a man aged 25-40 years in good health. The CDR3 protein is CASSFNTVTYEQYF. CDR3 DNA: TGTGCCAGCAGCTTCAACACCGTTACCTACGAGCAGTACTTC.